Shown below are 10 T cell receptor beta chains from a single sample sequenced in a study of blood T cells in healthy people across ages. With a J-beta primer mix and a sample-barcoded 5' primer, a second PCR ran about 7 to 12 cycles. Each CDR3 protein gets one entry after TCRdb re-called the 5' RACE reads with MiXCR. The repertoire holds hundreds of thousands of distinct CDR3 sequences, with around 41% as singletons. The specimen was blood. The origin of the receptors is a man older than 75 in good health.

The gene calls are TRBV28 and TRBJ2-7; unclear D gene. The V gene lost 10 bases and the J gene lost 7 bases, with 8 bases spanning the gap. Germline values: CDR1 MDHEN, CDR2 SYDVKM. The CDR3 length is 9 residues. DNA of the CDR3: TGTGCCACCCTCAATGAGCAGTACTTC. Residues: CATLNEQYF.

This rearrangement joins TRBV3-1 to TRBJ2-1; 10 bases fit TRBD2. This CDR3 has 17 amino acids. Per germline, CDR1 LGHDT and CDR2 YNNKEL (reference sequence). J gave up 6 bases and V 4 bases, and 12 bases lay outside the gene matches. CDR3 nucleotides: TGTGCCAGCAGCCGCCCGGTCGGCCTAGCGGGAGTCAATGAGCAGTTCTTC. Encoded protein: CASSRPVGLAGVNEQFF.

This clonotype showed up just a few times. This chain connects TRBV20-1 to TRBJ2-7; D might be TRBD2 (7 bases). Germline CDR1 DFQATT, CDR2 SNEGSKA (reference sequence). Trimming left V 5 bases short and J 7 bases short, with 21 bases between. This CDR3 has 14 residues. This chain's CDR3 is CSAGRGAEGREQYF. CDR3 sequence (DNA): TGCAGTGCTGGGAGGGGGGCCGAAGGACGGGAGCAGTACTTC.

This clonotype was found a few times. J is TRBJ2-4 and V is TRBV11-2; D is uncertain. CDR3 length equals 14 residues. The V gene lost 5 bases and the J gene lost 7 bases, with 15 bases spanning the gap. Germline V gives CDR1 SGHAT, CDR2 FQNNGV. The CDR3 DNA reads TGTGCCAGCAGCCCTTCAAGAACGACCAACATTCAGTACTTC. The encoded protein is CASSPSRTTNIQYF.

A word on this clonotype: This could be a read error, since a much larger clone is one nucleotide away. The rearrangement links TRBV4-1 to TRBJ1-1; tentative D call: TRBD1 (5 bases). Germline CDR1 is MGHRA and CDR2 is YSYEKL. V was trimmed by 4 bases and J by 5 bases, leaving 17 bases between them. The CDR3 is made up of 15 amino acids. In DNA, the CDR3 is TGCGCCAGCAGCCTTGCAGGCCGGCGGGGGACTGAAGCTTTCTTT. It specifies CASSLAGRRGTEAFF.

This clonotype was counted only a few times. The chain recombines TRBV27 with TRBJ1-2; 8 bases match TRBD1. This CDR3 has 14 residues. V was clipped by 5 bases and J by 8 bases; unmatched bases: 10. The germline gives CDR1 MNHEY, CDR2 SMNVEV (reference sequence). CDR3: CASSVHRGSGGYTF. The CDR3 DNA reads as TGTGCCAGCAGTGTCCACAGGGGGTCGGGAGGCTACACCTTC.

The chain links TRBV12-3 or TRBV12-4 to TRBJ2-7; possibly TRBD1 for D (6 bases). V lost 3 bases to trimming and J lost 1 base, with 13 bases between them. The CDR3 loop spans 15 amino acids. The CDR3 loop reads CASSLVWQGSYEQYF. The CDR3 region has the DNA TGTGCCAGCAGTTTGGTGTGGCAGGGGTCCTACGAGCAGTACTTC.

The chain couples TRBV20-1 to TRBJ2-6; D ambiguous. Germline V gene data show CDR1 as DFQATT and CDR2 as SNEGSKA (reference sequence). CDR3 length: 17 residues. Trimming took 3 bases from V and 1 from J, leaving 16 bases between them. The CDR3 DNA reads as TGCAGTGCTAGCGTGGTACAGACCCAATCTGGGGCCAACGTCCTGACTTTC. It is translated as CSASVVQTQSGANVLTF.

The chain uses TRBV20-1 and TRBJ2-3; possible D gene TRBD1, 8 bases. CDR3 length: 17 residues. Trimming removed 4 bases from V and 2 bases from J, with 22 bases in between. Germline V gene lookup returns CDR1 DFQATT and CDR2 SNEGSKA (reference sequence). DNA of the CDR3: TGCAGTGCTAATCCCAGGGGGCGGGGGCGCCCCACAGATACGCAGTATTTT. It yields the protein CSANPRGRGRPTDTQYF.

This clonotype appeared a few times. In nucleotides, the CDR3 is TGCAGTGCTAGAGAGCCTAGCGGGGGCCAAGAGACCCAGTACTTC. As protein: CSAREPSGGQETQYF. The chain links TRBV20-1 to TRBJ2-5; 10 bases match TRBD2. Germline V gene data show CDR1 as DFQATT and CDR2 as SNEGSKA (reference sequence). The V segment lost 0 bases and the J segment 1 base; nucleotides outside the gene matches: 2. The CDR3 spans 15 residues.